This is a list of T cell receptor beta chains from one sample in a study of human T cells and chemical hapten exposure. Using its own MiXCR run on the RACE reads, TCRdb lists one record per CDR3 protein. The sample lists more than 85,000 distinct CDR3 sequences; roughly a tenth were seen once. Sequencing was performed on whole blood, taken in connection with sensitization to the hapten diphenylcyclopropenone (DPC). The receptors originated from a woman between 40 and 50 years old with alopecia areata. Some clones in this sample may be carry-over from other donors' samples. Both conserved end residues are trimmed from each CDR3.

v_call cdr3_length cdr3_aa
TRBV28 13 ASSRGATSYNEQF
TRBV6-6 15 ASSLTTGLAGLNEQF
TRBV7-7 14 ASSLNPGTIQETQY
TRBV9 12 ASSVGGVSYEQY
TRBV5-5 12 ASSRGTENYEQY
TRBV12-3/TRBV12-4 13 ASSLRTGGYNEQF
TRBV7-8 13 ASTPTGGVDYGYT
TRBV6-2/TRBV6-3 14 ASSERYKTSQETQY
TRBV6-5 12 ASSRDSSLQPQH
TRBV19 15 ASSATGQGASNYGYT
TRBV30 13 AWRATIAFTGELF
TRBV6-5 15 ASRAGQGSGNTGELF
TRBV5-5 11 ASSLGGEDTQY
TRBV7-9 14 ASSSPRGWNAGELF
TRBV19 13 ASRGRAGLLYGYT
TRBV12-3/TRBV12-4 12 ASSFSQRTYEQY
TRBV12-3/TRBV12-4 16 ASSLKSSRFSGANVLT
TRBV20-1 12 SATDSWSNQPQH
TRBV24-1 15 ATSDSLTSGGADTQY
TRBV11-2 13 ASRELAGGFNEQF
TRBV12-3/TRBV12-4 13 ASSPILGQNTEAF
TRBV15 12 ATSRDGGVVGYT
TRBV4-1 13 ASSREAPVPEKLF
TRBV7-2 13 ASSFGMAGENTIY
TRBV7-9 12 ASSLGQRLNGYT
TRBV20-1 10 SAWGWMETQY
TRBV7-2 12 ASSLGDLRNEQF
TRBV6-2/TRBV6-3 11 ASTIGRGGEQY
TRBV20-1 13 SAIRHGTGYNEQF
TRBV5-4 13 ASSQRQGGGNTIY
TRBV20-1 13 SATKGQGGGQPQH
TRBV11-2 11 ASSLESGGEQY
TRBV10-3 13 AISGGRGSTDTQY
TRBV6-2/TRBV6-3 10 ATRDGNYGYT
TRBV6-2/TRBV6-3 15 ASSPLGQGFTSYEQY
TRBV29-1 14 SVADVATSWGETQY
TRBV3-1 9 ASSTYNEQF
TRBV7-2 15 ASSLGVSEYSNQPQH
TRBV6-2/TRBV6-3 9 ASSRRYGYT
TRBV18 14 ASSPDSVWVYNEQF
TRBV6-2/TRBV6-3 11 ASSYNPEDTQY
TRBV20-1 12 SAREGGAGEKLF
TRBV29-1 10 SVLTEIYGYT
TRBV12-3/TRBV12-4 11 ASRGTGQETQY
TRBV24-1 13 ATSDLGDRHNEQF
TRBV10-3 11 AISETVGNTIY
TRBV19 12 ASHGQGGTGELF
TRBV7-9 12 ASSYRGSPDTQY
TRBV7-9 13 ASAVVGTLNSPLH
TRBV18 13 ASSPPGQGAWEQY
TRBV5-3 12 ARSLTGTIDTQY
TRBV7-9 14 ASSSTLISRTDTQY
TRBV14 10 ASSYFYYEQY
TRBV6-6 11 ASSYGLAYEQY
TRBV12-3/TRBV12-4 10 ASSENNYGYT